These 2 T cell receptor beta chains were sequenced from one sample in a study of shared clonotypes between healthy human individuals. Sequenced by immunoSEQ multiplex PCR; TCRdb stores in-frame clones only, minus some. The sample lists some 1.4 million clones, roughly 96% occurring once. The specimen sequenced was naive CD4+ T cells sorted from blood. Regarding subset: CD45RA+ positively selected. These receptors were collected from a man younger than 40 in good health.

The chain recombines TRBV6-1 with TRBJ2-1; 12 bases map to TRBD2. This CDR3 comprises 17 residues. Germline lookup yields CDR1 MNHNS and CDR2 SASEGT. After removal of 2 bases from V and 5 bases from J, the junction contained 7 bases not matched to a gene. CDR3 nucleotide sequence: TGTGCCAGCAGTGAATTCGTCCTAGCGGGAGGGGACAATGAGCAGTTCTTC. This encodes CASSEFVLAGGDNEQFF.

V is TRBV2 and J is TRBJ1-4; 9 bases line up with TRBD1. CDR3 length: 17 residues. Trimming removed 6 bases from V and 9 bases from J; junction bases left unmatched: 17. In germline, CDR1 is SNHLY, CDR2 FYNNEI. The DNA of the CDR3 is TGTGCCAGCAGGCGTGGTGTTAAGGGGACAGGGTCCCAAAAACTGTTTTTT. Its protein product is CASRRGVKGTGSQKLFF.